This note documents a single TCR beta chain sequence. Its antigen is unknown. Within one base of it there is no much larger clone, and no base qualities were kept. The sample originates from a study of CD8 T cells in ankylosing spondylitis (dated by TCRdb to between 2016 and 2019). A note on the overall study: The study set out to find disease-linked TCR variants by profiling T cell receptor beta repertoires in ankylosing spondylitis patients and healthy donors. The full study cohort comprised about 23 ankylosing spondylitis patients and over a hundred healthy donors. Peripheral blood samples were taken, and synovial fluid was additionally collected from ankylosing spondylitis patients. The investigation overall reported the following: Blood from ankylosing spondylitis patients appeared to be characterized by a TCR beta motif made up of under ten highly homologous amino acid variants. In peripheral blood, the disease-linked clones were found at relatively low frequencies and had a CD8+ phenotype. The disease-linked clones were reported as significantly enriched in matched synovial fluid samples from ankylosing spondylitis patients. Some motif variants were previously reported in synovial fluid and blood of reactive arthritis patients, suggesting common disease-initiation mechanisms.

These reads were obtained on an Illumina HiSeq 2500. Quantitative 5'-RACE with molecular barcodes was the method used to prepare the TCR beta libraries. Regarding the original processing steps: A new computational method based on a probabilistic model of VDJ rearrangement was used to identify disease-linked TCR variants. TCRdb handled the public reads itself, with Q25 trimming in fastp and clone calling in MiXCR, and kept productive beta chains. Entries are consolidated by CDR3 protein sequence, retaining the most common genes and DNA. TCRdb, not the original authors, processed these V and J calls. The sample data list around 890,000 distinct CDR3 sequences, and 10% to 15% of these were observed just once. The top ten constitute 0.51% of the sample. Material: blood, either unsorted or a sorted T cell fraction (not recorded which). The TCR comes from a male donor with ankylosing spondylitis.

In nucleotide form, the sequence is TGTGCCAGCAGTTTGGGCAGGCCGGCTGGCTACACCTTC. Its product reads: CASSLGRPAGYTF. The rearrangement combines TRBV28 with TRBJ1-2; the D gene cannot be resolved reliably. V is clipped by 3 bases and J by 7 bases, and the sequence between their germline boundaries is 12 bases long. Including cysteine and phenylalanine, the CDR3 has 13 amino acids. Left in the record is the CDR3 DNA by itself, 39 bases read in frame from the first base. For CDR1 and CDR2, the germline V gene lists MDHEN and SYDVKM.